A single sample gave rise to the 21 T cell receptor beta chains below, sequenced in a study of vaccination effects on CD4 cells after COVID-19. Antigen-specific CD4+ T cells were expanded (with viral peptide pools) by the ViraFEST assay ahead of sequencing. With roughly nine days of culture completed, CD4+ T cells were isolated. The healthy vaccine recipients, who had no prior SARS-CoV-2 infection, showed negative nucleocapsid antibodies. TCRdb keeps only in-frame clones here, not all; method: immunoSEQ multiplex PCR. The repertoire holds tens of thousands of clones, roughly 66% seen once, with just under 15% in the top ten. Their target antigens are unknown. This specimen consisted of CD4+ T cells from PBMCs cultured with HCoV-OC43 spike peptides, obtained before COVID-19 vaccination. Regarding subset: HCoV-OC43 spike overlapping peptide pool stimulation. Source of these receptors: a human donor who received a COVID-19 vaccine.

This chain uses TRBV7-6 with TRBJ2-1; 10 bases map to TRBD2. This CDR3 contains 15 residues. Trimming cost V 0 bases and J 9 bases; bases outside gene matches: 5. Germline CDR1 reads SGHVS; CDR2 reads FNYEAQ. CDR3 nucleotides: TGTGCCAGCAGCTTAGCGCGAGCGGGAGGGGGTGAGCAGTTCTTC. This gives the protein CASSLARAGGGEQFF.

The chain carries TRBV29-1 and TRBJ1-4; TRBD1 is a possible D gene (6 bases). The CDR3 length is 15 residues. Trimming stripped 1 base from V and 2 bases from J, with 11 bases between. The germline V gene encodes CDR1 SQVTM and CDR2 ANQGSEA. The CDR3 protein is CSVEGRRGTNEKLFF. For the CDR3, the DNA is TGCAGCGTTGAAGGGCGGAGGGGGACTAATGAAAAACTGTTTTTT.

A single count supports this clone. The chain couples TRBV5-4 to TRBJ2-2, with 7 bases lining up with TRBD1. Germline-derived CDR1 and CDR2 are SGHNT and YYREEE (reference sequence). V trimming: 4 bases; J trimming: 4 bases; junction bases outside the gene matches: 7. The CDR3 covers 15 residues. CDR3 in amino acids: CASSVDRVGTGELFF. Written as DNA, the CDR3 is TGTGCCAGCAGCGTTGACAGGGTCGGCACCGGGGAGCTGTTTTTT.

A note on this clone: The junction and the germline gene differ at one end; a read error may be behind it. The rearrangement joins TRBV24-1 to TRBJ1-5; D ambiguous. Germline values: CDR1 KGHDR, CDR2 SFDVKD. CDR3 size: 13 residues. The CDR3 is CATSGLEVQPQHF. In DNA form, the CDR3 reads TGTGCCACCAGTGGTTTGGAGGTCCAGCCCCAGCATTTT.

V usage is TRBV13 and J usage is TRBJ1-6, with TRBD1 matching over 7 bases. CDR3 length: 14 amino acids. V lost 4 bases, J lost 7 bases, and 4 bases stayed unmatched. Germline V gene sequence: CDR1 PRHDT, CDR2 FYEKMQ (reference sequence). For the CDR3, the DNA is TGTGCCAGCAGCTCTCAGGGGGAGAATTCACCCCTCCACTTT. Its translation: CASSSQGENSPLHF. The variable domain in full, completed from reference TRBV13 and TRBJ1-6, reads AAGVIQSPRHLIKEKRETATLKCYPIPRHDTVYWYQQGPGQDPQFLISFYEKMQSDKGSIPDRFSAQQFSDYHSELNMSSLELGDSALYFCASSSQGENSPLHFGNGTRLTVT.

The chain has TRBV6-2 or TRBV6-3 and TRBJ2-1; TRBD2 is a possible D gene (6 bases). Germline loops: CDR1 MNHEY, CDR2 SVGEGT. V was clipped by 3 bases and J by 6 bases, with 15 bases between them. CDR3 length equals 15 residues. The CDR3 loop reads CASSYASEAGNEQFF. In DNA, the CDR3 is TGTGCCAGCAGTTATGCTAGCGAGGCAGGCAATGAGCAGTTCTTC.

The J gene is TRBJ1-2, the V gene TRBV20-1; D is perhaps TRBD1 (5 bases). This CDR3 spans 16 amino acids. V shed 3 bases and J shed 0 bases, with 17 bases lying between them. From germline, CDR1 is DFQATT and CDR2 SNEGSKA (reference sequence). The CDR3 spells CSASATARGANYGYTF. As DNA, the CDR3 is TGCAGTGCTAGTGCGACAGCCAGAGGAGCTAACTATGGCTACACCTTC.

This clone appeared a single time. The chain has TRBV6-5 and TRBJ1-2; D gene ambiguous. Germline values: CDR1 MNHEY, CDR2 SVGAGI. With 0 bases removed from V and 6 bases from J, the gap between germline ends came to 14 bases. CDR3 length: 15 amino acids. The CDR3 reads CASSYSFPEPNGYTF. The CDR3 DNA reads as TGTGCCAGCAGTTACTCGTTTCCTGAGCCCAATGGCTACACCTTC.

This clone was seen only once. The chain links TRBV11-2 to TRBJ1-3; D uncertain. Germline V lookup: CDR1 SGHAT, CDR2 FQNNGV. CDR3 length: 14 residues. V was shortened by 5 bases and J by 2 bases, with 10 bases between the two germline ends. CDR3 DNA sequence: TGTGCCAGCAGCGACCGAGTTACTGGAAACACCATATATTTT. This encodes CASSDRVTGNTIYF.

The chain joins TRBV5-1 to TRBJ1-6; 8 bases align to TRBD1. The CDR3 extends over 14 amino acids. The V segment lost 4 bases and the J segment 10 bases; nucleotides outside the gene matches: 7. Germline V gene lookup returns CDR1 SGHRS and CDR2 YFSETQ. The CDR3 DNA follows: TGCGCCAGCAGCAGGACAGGGAGATTGTCACCCCTCCACTTT. Its translation is CASSRTGRLSPLHF.

The chain combines TRBV19 with TRBJ1-6; D gene unclear. This CDR3 comprises 15 residues. Germline lookup yields CDR1 LNHDA and CDR2 SQIVND (reference sequence). V was trimmed by 7 bases and J by 6 bases, leaving 16 bases between them. In DNA form, the CDR3 reads TGTGCCAGTAAGGCCGGAACAGTCACTAATTCACCCCTCCACTTT. This codes for CASKAGTVTNSPLHF.

This chain joins TRBV5-1 and TRBJ2-7; the D is unclear. Germline V gene sequence: CDR1 SGHRS, CDR2 YFSETQ. The CDR3 has 14 residues. Deletions cut 6 bases from V and 2 bases from J, with 15 bases between. CDR3 in amino acids: CASNDGPSTYEQYF. The CDR3 nucleotides read TGCGCCAGCAACGACGGACCTTCCACCTACGAGCAGTACTTC.

Here the CDR3 reads CASSYLTTSRGETQYF. The DNA for the CDR3 is TGTGCCAGCAGTTACCTTACGACTAGTAGGGGAGAGACCCAGTACTTC. The V and J genes are TRBV6-5 and TRBJ2-5, with D maybe TRBD2 (6 bases). Deletions cut 2 bases from V and 4 bases from J, with 17 bases between. Germline V gives CDR1 MNHEY, CDR2 SVGAGI. The CDR3 extends over 16 amino acids.

The chain carries TRBV3-1 (or the pseudogene TRBV3-2) and TRBJ2-5; D gene ambiguous. V shed 1 base and J shed 4 bases, with 4 bases lying between them. Germline loops: CDR1 LGHDT, CDR2 YNNKEL (reference sequence). The CDR3 is made up of 12 amino acids. The CDR3 protein is CASSQVIETQYF. The CDR3 region has the DNA TGTGCCAGCAGCCAAGTTATAGAGACCCAGTACTTC.

V is TRBV2 and J is TRBJ2-1; 9 bases map to TRBD1. CDR1 and CDR2 (germline): SNHLY, FYNNEI. V trimming: 0 bases; J trimming: 8 bases; junction bases outside the gene matches: 8. This CDR3 is built from 16 residues. The CDR3 DNA reads as TGTGCCAGCAGTGAAGCCGGGACAGGGAAGGCGGATGAGCAGTTCTTC. Amino acid sequence: CASSEAGTGKADEQFF.

The rearrangement uses TRBV10-3 and TRBJ1-4, with 8 bases that match TRBD1. CDR3 size: 13 residues. Germline CDR1 ENHRY, CDR2 SYGVKD. V gave up 11 bases and J gave up 7 bases; unmatched junction bases: 9. The CDR3 nucleotides are TGTGCCGCCGGAGAAGGACAGGGTGAAAAACTGTTTTTT. It encodes CAAGEGQGEKLFF.

The gene calls are TRBV19 and TRBJ2-3, with a possible D match to TRBD1 (6 bases). The CDR3 extends over 14 amino acids. The V end was cut by 4 bases, the J end by 0 bases, with 8 bases between. From germline, CDR1 is LNHDA and CDR2 SQIVND (reference sequence). CDR3 sequence: CASSSTGSTDTQYF. CDR3 DNA sequence: TGTGCCAGTAGTAGCACAGGGAGCACAGATACGCAGTATTTT.

The rearrangement links TRBV6-6 to TRBJ1-2; possible D gene TRBD1, 6 bases. Germline values: CDR1 MNHNY, CDR2 SVGAGI (reference sequence). CDR3 length equals 13 residues. Trimming left V 6 bases short and J 8 bases short, with 16 bases between. This CDR3 reads CASRHRDVDGYTF. As DNA, the CDR3 is TGTGCCAGCAGACACAGGGATGTAGACGGCTACACCTTC.

The sample holds a few counts of this clone. V usage is TRBV11-2 and J usage is TRBJ2-5; D gene uncertain. CDR1 and CDR2 (germline): SGHAT, FQNNGV. This CDR3 is 13 amino acids long. The V and J ends lost 2 bases and 6 bases respectively, with 10 bases between them. This chain's CDR3 is CASSLQLEQTQYF. For the CDR3, the DNA is TGTGCCAGCAGCTTACAACTTGAACAGACCCAGTACTTC.

This clone was seen a handful of times. This chain uses TRBV5-1 with TRBJ2-7, with TRBD1 as a possible D gene (5 bases). CDR3 size: 16 residues. CDR1 is SGHRS and CDR2 is YFSETQ in the germline V gene. V lost 0 bases, J lost 3 bases, and 16 bases lay in between. CDR3 residues: CASSLARVYKDYEQYF. In DNA form, the CDR3 reads TGCGCCAGCAGCTTGGCCAGGGTGTATAAAGACTACGAGCAGTACTTC.

The chain employs TRBV27 and TRBJ1-3, with D possibly TRBD1 on 6 matching bases. Trimming took off 6 bases at V and 1 base at J, with 19 bases between the two ends. This CDR3 has 17 residues. Germline V lookup: CDR1 MNHEY, CDR2 SMNVEV (reference sequence). This CDR3 is CASRPGGARRSGNTIYF. CDR3 sequence (DNA): TGTGCCAGCAGACCCGGGGGCGCACGAAGATCTGGAAACACCATATATTTT.